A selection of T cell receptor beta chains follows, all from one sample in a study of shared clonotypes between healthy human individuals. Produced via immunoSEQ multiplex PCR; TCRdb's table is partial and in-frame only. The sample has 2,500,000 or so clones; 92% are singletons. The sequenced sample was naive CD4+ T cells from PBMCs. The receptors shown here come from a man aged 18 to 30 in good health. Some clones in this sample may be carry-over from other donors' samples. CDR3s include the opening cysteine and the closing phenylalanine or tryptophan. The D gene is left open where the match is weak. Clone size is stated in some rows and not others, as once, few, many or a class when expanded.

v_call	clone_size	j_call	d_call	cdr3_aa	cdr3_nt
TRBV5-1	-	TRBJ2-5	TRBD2	CASSSLAGGNQETQYF	TGCGCCAGCAGCTCGCTAGCGGGAGGGAACCAAGAGACCCAGTACTTC
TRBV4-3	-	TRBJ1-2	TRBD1	CASSQPGQGYYGYTF	TGCGCCAGCAGCCAACCGGGACAGGGGTACTATGGCTACACCTTC
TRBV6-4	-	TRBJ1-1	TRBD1	CASSPSGQYTEAFF	TGTGCCAGCAGTCCCTCGGGACAGTACACTGAAGCTTTCTTT
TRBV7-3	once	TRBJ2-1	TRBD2	CASSPSPSGVGPNEQFF	TGTGCCAGCAGCCCCTCGCCTAGCGGGGTAGGCCCCAATGAGCAGTTCTTC
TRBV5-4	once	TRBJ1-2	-	CASSYRQDLHYGYTF	TGTGCCAGCAGCTACCGACAGGATCTACATTATGGCTACACCTTC
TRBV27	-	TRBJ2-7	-	CASRRGGEQYF	TGTGCCAGCAGACGAGGTGGCGAGCAGTACTTC
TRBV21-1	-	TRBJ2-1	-	CASSNVQDGPLNEQFF	TGTGCCAGCAGCAACGTCCAGGACGGCCCCCTGAATGAGCAGTTCTTC
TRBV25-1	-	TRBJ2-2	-	CASSDFLGGTGELFF	TGTGCCAGCAGTGACTTCCTCGGGGGAACCGGGGAGCTGTTTTTT
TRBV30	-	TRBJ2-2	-	CAWMGGNTGELFF	TGTGCCTGGATGGGAGGGAACACCGGGGAGCTGTTTTTT
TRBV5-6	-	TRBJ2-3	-	CASSLGAPDTQYF	TGTGCCAGCAGCTTGGGAGCTCCGGATACGCAGTATTTT
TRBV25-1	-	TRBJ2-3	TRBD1	CARGGWDRPTDTQYF	TGTGCCAGAGGGGGTTGGGACAGACCGACAGATACGCAGTATTTT
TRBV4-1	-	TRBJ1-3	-	CASSQFASSGNTIYF	TGCGCCAGCAGCCAATTCGCAAGTTCTGGAAACACCATATATTTT
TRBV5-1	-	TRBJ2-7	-	CASSLFKPTYEQYF	TGCGCCAGCAGCCTGTTCAAACCCACCTACGAGCAGTACTTC
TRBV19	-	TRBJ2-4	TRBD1	CASSPVSTGSIKNIQYF	TGTGCCAGTAGTCCCGTTTCGACAGGGAGCATTAAAAACATTCAGTACTTC
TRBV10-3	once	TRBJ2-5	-	CAISESGAVETQYF	TGTGCCATCAGTGAGTCTGGGGCAGTAGAGACCCAGTACTTC
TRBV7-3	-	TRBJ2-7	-	CASSLAGRGYEQYF	TGTGCCAGCAGCTTAGCGGGTCGAGGCTACGAGCAGTACTTC
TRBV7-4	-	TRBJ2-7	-	CASSPKLVPAYEQYF	TGTGCCAGCAGCCCTAAACTAGTCCCCGCCTACGAGCAGTACTTC
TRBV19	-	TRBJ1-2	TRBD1	CASPDRDGGYTF	TGTGCCAGCCCGGACAGGGACGGAGGCTACACCTTC
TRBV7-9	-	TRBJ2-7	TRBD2	CASSPQRDDYEQYF	TGTGCCAGCAGCCCACAGCGGGACGACTACGAGCAGTACTTC
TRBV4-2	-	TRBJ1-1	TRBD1	CASSATGVTEAFF	TGTGCCAGCAGCGCTACAGGGGTCACTGAAGCTTTCTTT
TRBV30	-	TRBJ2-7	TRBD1	CAWSVRRTGALLEQYF	TGTGCCTGGAGTGTACGACGGACAGGGGCCTTGTTGGAGCAGTACTTC
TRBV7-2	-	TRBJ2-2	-	CASSKDHTGELFF	TGTGCCAGCAGCAAAGACCACACCGGGGAGCTGTTTTTT
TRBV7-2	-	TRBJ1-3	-	CASSLSGSSGNTIYF	TGTGCCAGCAGCTTATCAGGCTCCTCTGGAAACACCATATATTTT
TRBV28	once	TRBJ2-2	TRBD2	CASKTSVSTGELFF	TGTGCCAGCAAGACTAGCGTTAGCACCGGGGAGCTGTTTTTT
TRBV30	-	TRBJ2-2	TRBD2	CAWSVGAGDTGELFF	TGTGCCTGGAGTGTTGGGGCGGGAGACACCGGGGAGCTGTTTTTT
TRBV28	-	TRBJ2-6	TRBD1	CASRLQGAGANVLTF	TGTGCCAGCAGACTACAGGGGGCTGGGGCCAACGTCCTGACTTTC
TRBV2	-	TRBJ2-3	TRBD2	CASSLTSGRITDTQYF	TGTGCCAGCAGCCTTACTAGCGGGAGAATCACAGATACGCAGTATTTT
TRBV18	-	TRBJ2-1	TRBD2	CASSPGRGYNEQFF	TGTGCCAGCTCACCAGGGCGGGGGTACAATGAGCAGTTCTTC
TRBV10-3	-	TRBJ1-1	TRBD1	CAISDQGVMNTEAFF	TGTGCCATCAGTGACCAGGGGGTCATGAACACTGAAGCTTTCTTT
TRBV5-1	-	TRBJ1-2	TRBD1	CASSLVGQGPNYGYTF	TGCGCCAGCAGCTTGGTTGGACAGGGCCCTAACTATGGCTACACCTTC
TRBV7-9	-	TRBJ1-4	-	CASSLASEKLFF	TGTGCCAGCTCTCTGGCTAGTGAAAAACTGTTTTTT
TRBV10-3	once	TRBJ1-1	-	CAISEWAVNTEAFF	TGTGCCATCAGTGAGTGGGCGGTGAACACTGAAGCTTTCTTT
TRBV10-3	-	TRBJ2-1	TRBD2	CAISDTGGSYNEQFF	TGTGCCATCAGTGACACGGGAGGCTCCTACAATGAGCAGTTCTTC
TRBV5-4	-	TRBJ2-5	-	CASSPRHQETQYF	TGTGCCAGCAGCCCGAGACATCAAGAGACCCAGTACTTC
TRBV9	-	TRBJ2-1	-	CASSVDGSLYNEQFF	TGTGCCAGCAGCGTAGACGGATCCCTCTACAATGAGCAGTTCTTC
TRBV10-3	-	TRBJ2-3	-	CAIRPDHNIDTQYF	TGTGCCATCAGGCCCGACCACAATATAGATACGCAGTATTTT
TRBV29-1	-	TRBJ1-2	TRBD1	CSVSGLSDRTGYTF	TGCAGCGTTTCGGGATTGTCGGACAGGACTGGCTACACCTTC
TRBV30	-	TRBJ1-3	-	CAWRLQPGNTIYF	TGTGCCTGGAGGCTACAGCCTGGAAACACCATATATTTT
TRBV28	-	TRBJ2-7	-	CASSSTSKYEQYF	TGTGCCAGCAGTTCGACTAGTAAGTACGAGCAGTACTTC
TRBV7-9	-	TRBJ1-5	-	CASSLGTQGGNQPQHF	TGTGCCAGCAGCTTAGGGACGCAGGGAGGCAATCAGCCCCAGCATTTT
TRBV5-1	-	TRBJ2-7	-	CASSLVSGPTYEQYF	TGCGCCAGCAGCTTAGTCTCGGGGCCCACCTACGAGCAGTACTTC
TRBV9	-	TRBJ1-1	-	CASSFNQVENTEAFF	TGTGCCAGCAGCTTTAACCAGGTTGAGAACACTGAAGCTTTCTTT
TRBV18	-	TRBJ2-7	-	CASSPPGGARSYEQYF	TGTGCCAGCTCACCACCGGGGGGGGCTAGATCCTACGAGCAGTACTTC
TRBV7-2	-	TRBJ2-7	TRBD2	CASSPRTSGRIGEQYF	TGTGCCAGCAGCCCGCGGACTAGCGGGAGGATCGGCGAGCAGTACTTC
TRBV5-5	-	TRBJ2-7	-	CASSPSSYEQYF	TGTGCCAGCAGCCCCAGTTCCTACGAGCAGTACTTC
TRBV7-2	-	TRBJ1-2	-	CASSSVRQDHGYTF	TGTGCCAGCAGCTCCGTTCGACAGGATCACGGCTACACCTTC
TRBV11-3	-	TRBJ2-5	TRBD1	CASSLSRTGSQETQYF	TGTGCCAGCAGCTTATCGCGGACAGGTTCCCAAGAGACCCAGTACTTC
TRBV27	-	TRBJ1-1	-	CASSLRGLNTEAFF	TGTGCCAGCAGTTTGAGGGGCCTGAACACTGAAGCTTTCTTT
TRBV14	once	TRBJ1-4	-	CASSQDHFEKLFF	TGTGCCAGCAGCCAAGATCATTTTGAAAAACTGTTTTTT
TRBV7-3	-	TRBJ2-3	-	CASSRGLSTDTQYF	TGTGCCAGCAGCCGGGGACTTAGCACAGATACGCAGTATTTT